This entry features one T cell receptor (beta chain) sequence. Its antigen remains unidentified. This record comes from a study of T cells in localized non-small cell lung cancer. Study-level results: In uninvolved adjacent lung, T cell clonality reached its highest value, exceeding tumor.

CDR3 length: 16 residues. Unmatched junction bases numbered 3, after V lost 4 bases and J lost 2 bases. CDR1 and CDR2 (germline): SGHTA, FQGTGA. Profiling relied on immunoSEQ multiplex PCR, and the TCRdb table lists in-frame clones only, not all of them. The sample records almost 35,000 clones, 90% to 95% being singletons. V gene TRBV7-3 combines with J gene TRBJ2-6, with 9 nucleotides matching TRBD1. The source is a female donor older than 55 with stage I lung adenocarcinoma. The sample in question was peripheral blood, obtained before any cancer treatment. The CDR3 coding sequence is TGTGCCAGCAGCTCCGGGGACAGGGCTGGGGCCAACGTCCTGACTTTC. The encoded protein is CASSSGDRAGANVLTF.